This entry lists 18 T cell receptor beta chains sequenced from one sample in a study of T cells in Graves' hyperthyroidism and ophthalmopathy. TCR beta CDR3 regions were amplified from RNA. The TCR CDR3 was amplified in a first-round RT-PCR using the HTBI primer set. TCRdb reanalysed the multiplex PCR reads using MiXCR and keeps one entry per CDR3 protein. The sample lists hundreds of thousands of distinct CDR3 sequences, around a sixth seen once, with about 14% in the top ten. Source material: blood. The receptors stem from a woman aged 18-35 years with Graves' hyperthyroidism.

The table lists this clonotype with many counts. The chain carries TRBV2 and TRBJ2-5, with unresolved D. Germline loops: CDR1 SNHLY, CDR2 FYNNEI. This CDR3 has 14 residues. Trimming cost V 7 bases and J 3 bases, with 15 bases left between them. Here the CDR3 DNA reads TGTGCCAGCAACGAGATTTGGGATAAAGAGACCCAGTACTTC. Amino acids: CASNEIWDKETQYF.

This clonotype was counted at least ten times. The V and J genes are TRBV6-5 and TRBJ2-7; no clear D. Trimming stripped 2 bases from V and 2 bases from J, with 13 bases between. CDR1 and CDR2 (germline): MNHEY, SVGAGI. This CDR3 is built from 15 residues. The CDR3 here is CASSYATPATYEQYF. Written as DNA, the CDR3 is TGTGCCAGCAGTTACGCGACGCCGGCTACCTACGAGCAGTACTTC.

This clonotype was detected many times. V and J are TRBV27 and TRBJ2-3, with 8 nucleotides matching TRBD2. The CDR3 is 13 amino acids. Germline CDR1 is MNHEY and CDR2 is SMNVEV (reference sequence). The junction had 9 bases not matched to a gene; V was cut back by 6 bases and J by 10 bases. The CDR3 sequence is CASSLGAGLAQYF. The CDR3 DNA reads TGTGCCAGCAGCCTAGGGGCGGGACTAGCGCAGTATTTT.

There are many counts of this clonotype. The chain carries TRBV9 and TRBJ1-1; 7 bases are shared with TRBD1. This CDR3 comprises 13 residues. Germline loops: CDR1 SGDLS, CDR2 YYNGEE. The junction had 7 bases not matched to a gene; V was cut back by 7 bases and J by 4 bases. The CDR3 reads CASQAQGGTEAFF. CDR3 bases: TGTGCCAGCCAAGCCCAGGGGGGCACTGAAGCTTTCTTT.

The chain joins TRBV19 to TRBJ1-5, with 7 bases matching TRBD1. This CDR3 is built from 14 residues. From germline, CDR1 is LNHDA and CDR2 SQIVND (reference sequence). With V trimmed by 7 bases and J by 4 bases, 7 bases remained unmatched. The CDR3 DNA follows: TGTGCCAGTACCGCCAGGGGGGGGAATCAGCCCCAGCATTTT. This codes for CASTARGGNQPQHF.

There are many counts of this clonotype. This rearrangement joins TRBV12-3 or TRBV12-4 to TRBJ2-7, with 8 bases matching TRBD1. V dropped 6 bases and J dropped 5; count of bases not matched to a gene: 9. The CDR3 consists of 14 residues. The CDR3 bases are TGTGCCAGCAGCACTCAGGGGGCCAGGCACGAGCAGTACTTC. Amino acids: CASSTQGARHEQYF.

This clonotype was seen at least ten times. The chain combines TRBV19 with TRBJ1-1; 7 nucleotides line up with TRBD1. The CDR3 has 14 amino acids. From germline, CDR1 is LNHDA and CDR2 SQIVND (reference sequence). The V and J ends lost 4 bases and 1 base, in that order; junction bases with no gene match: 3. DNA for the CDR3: TGTGCCAGTAGTAGGGGGACAGCGAACACTGAAGCTTTCTTT. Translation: CASSRGTANTEAFF. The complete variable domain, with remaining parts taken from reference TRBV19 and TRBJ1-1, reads DGGITQSPKYLFRKEGQNVTLSCEQNLNHDAMYWYRQDPGQGLRLIYYSQIVNDFQKGDIAEGYSVSREKKESFPLTVTSAQKNPTAFYLCASSRGTANTEAFFGQGTRLTVV.

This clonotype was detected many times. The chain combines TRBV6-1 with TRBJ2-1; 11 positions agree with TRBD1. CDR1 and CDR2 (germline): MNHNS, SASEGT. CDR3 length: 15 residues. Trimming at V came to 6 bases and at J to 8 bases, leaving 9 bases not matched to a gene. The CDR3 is CASSGQGAIGDEQFF. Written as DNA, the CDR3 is TGTGCCAGCAGCGGACAGGGGGCGATTGGCGATGAGCAGTTCTTC.

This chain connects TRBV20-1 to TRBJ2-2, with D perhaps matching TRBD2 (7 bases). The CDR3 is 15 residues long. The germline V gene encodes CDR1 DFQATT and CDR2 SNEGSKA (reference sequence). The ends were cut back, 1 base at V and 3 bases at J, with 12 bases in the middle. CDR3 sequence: CSARVGGADTGELFF. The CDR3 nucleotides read TGCAGTGCTAGAGTTGGGGGGGCCGACACCGGGGAGCTGTTTTTT.

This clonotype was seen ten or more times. DNA for the CDR3: TGTGCCAGCAGCCAAGTTGGCGGCAGGGTGTATGGCTACACCTTC. Its protein is CASSQVGGRVYGYTF. The chain uses TRBV3-1 and TRBJ1-2, with D possibly TRBD1 on 5 matching bases. Germline loops: CDR1 LGHDT, CDR2 YNNKEL (reference sequence). V was pared by 1 base and J by 5 bases, with 14 bases between. This CDR3 is 15 amino acids long. The whole variable domain, remainder taken from reference TRBV3-1 and TRBJ1-2, is DTAVSQTPKYLVTQMGNDKSIKCEQNLGHDTMYWYKQDSKKFLKIMFSYNNKELIINETVPNRFSPKSPDKAHLNLHINSLELGDSAVYFCASSQVGGRVYGYTFGSGTRLTVV.

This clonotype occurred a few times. CDR3 DNA: TGCAGTGCTAGACTCGCCGGGAGAAGGACCGGGGAGCTGTTTTTT. This translates into CSARLAGRRTGELFF. The chain uses TRBV20-1 and TRBJ2-2; maybe TRBD2 (6 bases). V lost 2 bases and J 5 bases, leaving 15 bases between the germline ends. The CDR3 runs to 15 residues. CDR1 is DFQATT and CDR2 is SNEGSKA in the germline V gene (reference sequence).

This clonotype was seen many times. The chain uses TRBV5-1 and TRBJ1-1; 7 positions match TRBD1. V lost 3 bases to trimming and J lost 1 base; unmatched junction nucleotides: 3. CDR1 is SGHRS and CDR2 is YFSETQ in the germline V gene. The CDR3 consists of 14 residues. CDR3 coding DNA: TGCGCCAGCAGCTCCTGGACAGGGAACACTGAAGCTTTCTTT. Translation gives CASSSWTGNTEAFF.

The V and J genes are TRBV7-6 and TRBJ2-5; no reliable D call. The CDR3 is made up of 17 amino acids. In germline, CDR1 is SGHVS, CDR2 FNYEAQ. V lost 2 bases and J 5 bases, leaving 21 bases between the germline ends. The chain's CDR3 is CASSLLDAFSLGETQYF. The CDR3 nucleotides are TGTGCCAGCAGCTTACTAGATGCCTTCTCCCTGGGGGAGACCCAGTACTTC.

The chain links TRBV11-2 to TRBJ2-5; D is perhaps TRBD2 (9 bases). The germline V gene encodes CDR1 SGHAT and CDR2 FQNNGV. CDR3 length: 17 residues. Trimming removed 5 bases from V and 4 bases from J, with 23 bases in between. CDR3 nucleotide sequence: TGTGCCAGCAGCCTCCAGGGGGCAGCGGGGGGCCGAGAGACCCAGTACTTC. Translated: CASSLQGAAGGRETQYF. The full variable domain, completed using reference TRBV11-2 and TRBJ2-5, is EAGVAQSPRYKIIEKRQSVAFWCNPISGHATLYWYQQILGQGPKLLIQFQNNGVVDDSQLPKDRFSAERLKGVDSTLKIQPAKLEDSAVYLCASSLQGAAGGRETQYFGPGTRLLVL.

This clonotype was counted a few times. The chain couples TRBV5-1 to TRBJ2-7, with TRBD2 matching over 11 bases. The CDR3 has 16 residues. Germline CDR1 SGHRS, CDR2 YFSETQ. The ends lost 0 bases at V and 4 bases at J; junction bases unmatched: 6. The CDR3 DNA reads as TGCGCCAGCAGCTTGGAACCTAGCGGGAGGACTTACGAGCAGTACTTC. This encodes CASSLEPSGRTYEQYF.

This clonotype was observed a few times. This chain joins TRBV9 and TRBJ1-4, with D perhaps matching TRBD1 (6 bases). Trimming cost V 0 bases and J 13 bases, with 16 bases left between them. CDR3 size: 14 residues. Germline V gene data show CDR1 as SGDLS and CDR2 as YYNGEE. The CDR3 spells CASSVEDGGSRLFF. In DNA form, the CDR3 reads TGTGCCAGCAGCGTAGAAGATGGGGGCAGTCGACTGTTTTTT. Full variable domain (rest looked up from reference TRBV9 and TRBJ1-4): DSGVTQTPKHLITATGQRVTLRCSPRSGDLSVYWYQQSLDQGLQFLIQYYNGEERAKGNILERFSAQQFPDLHSELNLSSLELGDSALYFCASSVEDGGSRLFFGSGTQLSVL.

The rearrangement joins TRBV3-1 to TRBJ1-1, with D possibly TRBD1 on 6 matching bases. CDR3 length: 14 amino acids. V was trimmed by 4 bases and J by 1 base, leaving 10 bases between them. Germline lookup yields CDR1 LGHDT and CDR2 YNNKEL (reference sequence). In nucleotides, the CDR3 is TGTGCCAGCAGCCCAGGGGTGGCGAACACTGAAGCTTTCTTT. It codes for CASSPGVANTEAFF.

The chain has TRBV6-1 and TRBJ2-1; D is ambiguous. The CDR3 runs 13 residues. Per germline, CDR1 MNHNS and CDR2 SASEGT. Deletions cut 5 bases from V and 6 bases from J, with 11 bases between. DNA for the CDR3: TGTGCCAGCAGTTCCAGGCCATTCAATGAGCAGTTCTTC. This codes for CASSSRPFNEQFF.